A selection of T cell receptor beta chains follows, all from one sample in a study of blood T cell repertoires in COVID-19. The table came from immunoSEQ multiplex PCR; TCRdb's copy has only in-frame clones and leaves some out. The profile covers under 200,000 clones, with about 80% appearing a single time and 3% to 3.5% taken by the ten largest. Sequencing input: PBMCs or T cells enriched from blood (not recorded which). Receptors were obtained from a woman aged 60-75 years who had recovered from COVID-19. CDR3s include the opening cysteine and the closing phenylalanine or tryptophan. Fields, in order: D gene, V gene, clone size, J gene, CDR3 DNA, CDR3 protein. D genes are given only for firm matches. Size tells how often a clone was seen (once, few, many) or the class of an expanded clone, and some rows leave it out.

d_call: TRBD1
v_call: TRBV18
clone_size: -
j_call: TRBJ1-6
cdr3_nt: TGTGCCAGCTCACCACGGACAGGGGAGGAACCCCTCCACTTT
cdr3_aa: CASSPRTGEEPLHF

d_call: TRBD1
v_call: TRBV2
clone_size: -
j_call: TRBJ2-1
cdr3_nt: TGTGCCAGCACTATGACAGGGAGCTACAATGAGCAGTTCTTC
cdr3_aa: CASTMTGSYNEQFF

d_call: -
v_call: TRBV5-6
clone_size: -
j_call: TRBJ1-6
cdr3_nt: TGTGCCAGCAGCTACTTCGGGCAGGGGCCCCGCTCACCCCTCCACTTT
cdr3_aa: CASSYFGQGPRSPLHF

d_call: -
v_call: TRBV5-1
clone_size: -
j_call: TRBJ1-3
cdr3_nt: TGCGCCAGCAGTCCTGACAGCGACTCTGGAAACACCATATATTTT
cdr3_aa: CASSPDSDSGNTIYF

d_call: -
v_call: TRBV11-2
clone_size: -
j_call: TRBJ2-7
cdr3_nt: TGTGCCAGCAGCGGATGGACTGTCCCCTACGAGCAGTACTTC
cdr3_aa: CASSGWTVPYEQYF

d_call: -
v_call: TRBV11-3
clone_size: -
j_call: TRBJ2-3
cdr3_nt: TGTGCCAGCAGCTTATGGGGCTCAGATACGCAGTATTTT
cdr3_aa: CASSLWGSDTQYF

d_call: -
v_call: TRBV7-2
clone_size: -
j_call: TRBJ2-7
cdr3_nt: TGTGCCAGCAGCTTGAGTAGCACCTACGAGCAGTACTTC
cdr3_aa: CASSLSSTYEQYF

d_call: -
v_call: TRBV3-1/TRBV3-2
clone_size: -
j_call: TRBJ2-7
cdr3_nt: TGTGCCAGCACCGACTCTAGCTTAAGGTCCTACGAGCAGTACTTC
cdr3_aa: CASTDSSLRSYEQYF

d_call: TRBD1
v_call: TRBV29-1
clone_size: -
j_call: TRBJ2-5
cdr3_nt: TGCAGCGTTGAAGATTGGCTGATGGGACAGGGGCTAGAGACCCAGTACTTC
cdr3_aa: CSVEDWLMGQGLETQYF

d_call: -
v_call: TRBV13
clone_size: few
j_call: TRBJ2-7
cdr3_nt: TGTGCCAGCAGCGCTGGACAGTCCTACGAGCAGTACTTC
cdr3_aa: CASSAGQSYEQYF

d_call: TRBD1
v_call: TRBV7-9
clone_size: -
j_call: TRBJ1-2
cdr3_nt: TGTGCCAGCAGCTTACCTCCCATAGACAGGGTAGTTGGCTACACCTTC
cdr3_aa: CASSLPPIDRVVGYTF

d_call: -
v_call: TRBV19
clone_size: -
j_call: TRBJ2-2
cdr3_nt: TGTGCCAGTAGTATCCTGCAGGAGAACACCGGGGAGCTGTTTTTT
cdr3_aa: CASSILQENTGELFF

d_call: TRBD2
v_call: TRBV30
clone_size: -
j_call: TRBJ2-5
cdr3_nt: TGTGCCTGGAGTGTCCGGGGGGGGCTGGAGACCCAGTACTTC
cdr3_aa: CAWSVRGGLETQYF

d_call: -
v_call: TRBV29-1
clone_size: -
j_call: TRBJ2-3
cdr3_nt: TGCAGCGTTGAATCACAGGGAACAGATACGCAGTATTTT
cdr3_aa: CSVESQGTDTQYF

d_call: TRBD2
v_call: TRBV6-5
clone_size: -
j_call: TRBJ2-3
cdr3_nt: TGTGCCAGCAGCATAGGACTAGCAACGACAGATACGCAGTATTTT
cdr3_aa: CASSIGLATTDTQYF

d_call: TRBD1
v_call: TRBV29-1
clone_size: -
j_call: TRBJ1-1
cdr3_nt: TGCAGCGCTTGGGACAGGGAATCGACTGAAGCTTTCTTT
cdr3_aa: CSAWDRESTEAFF

d_call: -
v_call: TRBV12-5
clone_size: few
j_call: TRBJ1-5
cdr3_nt: TGTGCTAGTGGTTCAGGGGATCAGCCCCAGCATTTT
cdr3_aa: CASGSGDQPQHF

d_call: -
v_call: TRBV15
clone_size: -
j_call: TRBJ2-5
cdr3_nt: TGTGCCACCAGCAGAGATGCCCACAGGGCCACCTACCAAGAGACCCAGTACTTC
cdr3_aa: CATSRDAHRATYQETQYF

d_call: TRBD1
v_call: TRBV30
clone_size: -
j_call: TRBJ1-1
cdr3_nt: TGTGCCTGGAGTGTACGAGCTGGGACAGCTCCTCCGACTTTCTTT
cdr3_aa: CAWSVRAGTAPPTFF

d_call: -
v_call: TRBV7-3
clone_size: -
j_call: TRBJ2-2
cdr3_nt: TGTGCCAGCAGGCCCGGGACAAACGGGGAGCTGTTTTTT
cdr3_aa: CASRPGTNGELFF

d_call: -
v_call: TRBV7-9
clone_size: -
j_call: TRBJ1-1
cdr3_nt: TGTGCCAGCAGCGCTGGGAAGCGGCTTGATACTGAAGCTTTCTTT
cdr3_aa: CASSAGKRLDTEAFF

d_call: -
v_call: TRBV29-1
clone_size: once
j_call: TRBJ2-3
cdr3_nt: TGCAGCTCGGTCAGGCAGGATACGCAGTATTTT
cdr3_aa: CSSVRQDTQYF

d_call: TRBD2
v_call: TRBV11-2
clone_size: -
j_call: TRBJ2-3
cdr3_nt: TGTGCCAGCAGGCCCGGGACTAGCGGCCGGGGGCATACGCAGTATTTT
cdr3_aa: CASRPGTSGRGHTQYF

d_call: -
v_call: TRBV19
clone_size: -
j_call: TRBJ1-5
cdr3_nt: TGTGCCAGCTTAACGGGGACTTCTAGCAATCAGCCCCAGCATTTT
cdr3_aa: CASLTGTSSNQPQHF

d_call: -
v_call: TRBV19
clone_size: few
j_call: TRBJ1-1
cdr3_nt: TGTGCCAGCAGGGGCTGGGGCACTGAAGCTTTCTTT
cdr3_aa: CASRGWGTEAFF

d_call: TRBD2
v_call: TRBV10-3
clone_size: -
j_call: TRBJ2-3
cdr3_nt: TGTGCCATCAGCCCCGGGGGGGCCTTCCGCACAGATACGCAGTATTTT
cdr3_aa: CAISPGGAFRTDTQYF

d_call: TRBD1
v_call: TRBV20-1
clone_size: few
j_call: TRBJ1-2
cdr3_nt: TGCAGTGCTAGTCCACCGGGACAGTCTTGGGGCTACACCTTC
cdr3_aa: CSASPPGQSWGYTF

d_call: -
v_call: TRBV9
clone_size: -
j_call: TRBJ2-7
cdr3_nt: TGTGCCAGCAGCTCAAACTGGGCGGGGGAGCAGTACTTC
cdr3_aa: CASSSNWAGEQYF

d_call: TRBD1
v_call: TRBV30
clone_size: few
j_call: TRBJ2-7
cdr3_nt: TGTGCCTGGAAAAGACAGGGGGGATACGAGCAGTACTTC
cdr3_aa: CAWKRQGGYEQYF

d_call: TRBD2
v_call: TRBV6-2/TRBV6-3
clone_size: -
j_call: TRBJ2-5
cdr3_nt: TGTGCCAGCAGCAAGGGACTAGCGGGGGGGCTTTTGGAGACCCAGTACTTC
cdr3_aa: CASSKGLAGGLLETQYF

d_call: TRBD1
v_call: TRBV4-1
clone_size: -
j_call: TRBJ2-7
cdr3_nt: TGCGCCAGCAGCCAGCCGGGACAGGGAGCCTACGAGCAGTACTTC
cdr3_aa: CASSQPGQGAYEQYF

d_call: -
v_call: TRBV5-1
clone_size: -
j_call: TRBJ2-5
cdr3_nt: TGCGCCAGCAGCTTGGTGGCAGGGCGACAAAAAGAGACCCAGTACTTC
cdr3_aa: CASSLVAGRQKETQYF

d_call: -
v_call: TRBV5-4
clone_size: -
j_call: TRBJ2-7
cdr3_nt: TGTGCCAGCAGCTTTTTGGCCCGTCCCTACGAGCAGTACTTC
cdr3_aa: CASSFLARPYEQYF

d_call: -
v_call: TRBV9
clone_size: -
j_call: TRBJ1-2
cdr3_nt: TGTGCGTCCCGGACTCTTACTAACTATGGCTACACCTTC
cdr3_aa: CASRTLTNYGYTF

d_call: TRBD2
v_call: TRBV7-9
clone_size: -
j_call: TRBJ2-7
cdr3_nt: TGTGCCAGCGCGCGGGGCCCTAGCGGGGGAACCTACGAGCAGTACTTC
cdr3_aa: CASARGPSGGTYEQYF

d_call: TRBD1
v_call: TRBV18
clone_size: -
j_call: TRBJ2-7
cdr3_nt: TGTGCCAGCTCACCAGACAGGGCGAATTCTTACTTCTCCTACGAGCAGTACTTC
cdr3_aa: CASSPDRANSYFSYEQYF

d_call: TRBD2
v_call: TRBV5-4
clone_size: few
j_call: TRBJ2-1
cdr3_nt: TGTGCCAGCAGCCAGAATAGCGGGGGGGGACCCTACAATGAGCAGTTCTTC
cdr3_aa: CASSQNSGGGPYNEQFF

d_call: -
v_call: TRBV27
clone_size: -
j_call: TRBJ1-6
cdr3_nt: TGTGCCAGCAGTTCAACCCCGGGCAGGGGAAATTCACCCCTCCACTTT
cdr3_aa: CASSSTPGRGNSPLHF

d_call: -
v_call: TRBV5-1
clone_size: once
j_call: TRBJ2-5
cdr3_nt: TGCGCCAGCAGCAAGCAGGGTGAAGAGACCCAGTACTTC
cdr3_aa: CASSKQGEETQYF